This T cell receptor beta chain was identified in a study of neoadjuvant anti-PD-1 for oral cavity cancer (dated by TCRdb to about 2021). Study-level background: Three to four biweekly doses of nivolumab at 3 mg/kg were mostly administered to patients before curative-intent surgical resection. Patients without progression received a fourth nivolumab dose around day 43 and underwent definitive surgical resection on days 50-56. The parent correlative cohort included some 13 patients, with an approximately 33% response rate. Responders were defined as patients with complete response, partial response or stable disease by RECIST 1.1; non-responders were defined as patients with progression.

Note on this clone: It has no known antigen specificity. Base-call qualities are not available, and no considerably larger clone is one nucleotide away.

The intended sense of this specimen's time point label: before neoadjuvant nivolumab. None of the patients had received prior systemic or radiation treatment, and all were newly diagnosed with stage II-IVA oral cavity squamous cell carcinoma. Everyone in the cohort had locally advanced, HPV-negative oral cavity squamous cell carcinoma. The samples were obtained from a longitudinal correlative study of a single-arm phase II trial testing neoadjuvant nivolumab in oral cavity squamous cell carcinoma. Subject-matched pre- and post-treatment PBMCs and tumors from three responders and three non-responders were subjected to genomic DNA-based TCRbeta sequencing. Genomic DNA was isolated from tumor tissue using the Maxwell RSC DNA from Tissue kit. The CDR3 sequence holds 13 residues, the cysteine and phenylalanine included. Just CDR3 DNA is preserved here, 39 bases in frame from base 1. The germline V gene sets CDR1 to SQVTM and CDR2 to ANQGSEA. Germline trimming amounts to 4 bases on V and 5 bases on J, with 8 as the count of junction bases outside the gene matches.

Results and caveats for the whole study, not just this receptor: Higher pretreatment blood Treg/Th17 ratios correlated with higher pretreatment blood TCRbeta clonality and lower post-treatment tumor TCRbeta clonality. The TCR analyses had only a few patients in each response group, and the authors called for validation in larger cohorts. Greater tumor shrinkage correlated with larger post-treatment sizes of preexisting intratumoral clones, which suggests that expansion of preexisting clones contributed to response.

For survey sequencing, tumor libraries mostly used about 4.6 ug of input genomic DNA, with two replicates for each sample. TCRbeta libraries were prepared with the immunoSEQ hsTCRbeta kit according to the manufacturer's instructions. The finished libraries were brought together in one pool at around 3.1 nM, which was then read using an Illumina NovaSeq 6000 S4 flow cell. Per the authors' processing: Raw data preprocessing and quality control were performed with the immunoSEQ Analyzer. The analysis was restricted to productive rearrangements, with each unique CDR3 amino acid sequence defining a clonotype. Repertoire clonality was estimated as the Gini-Simpson index, which was calculated using the R package tcR. Student's t test was used to compare Gini indices, while Pearson correlation assessed associations with tumor size change. Drawn from immuneACCESS, this table holds only the in-frame rearrangements with V and J called that TCRdb kept. Clones are partly lost; checked studies trace under half to an unresolved V gene and leave the rest unexplained. V, J and clone size were drawn from that table, and D and trimming were deduced from the DNA. The sample records under 7,000 clones, around 60% of which are singletons. Of the sample, around 8% falls within the top ten clones.

This receptor was obtained from a person aged 35-79 years with oral cavity squamous cell carcinoma. This chain joins TRBV29-1 to TRBJ2-7; TRBD1 matches 7 bases in the middle. This material consisted of tumor tissue, taken before nivolumab (anti-PD-1) treatment. The nucleotide sequence reads TGCAGCGTTGTTAAGGGGGCAGGGGACGAGCAGTACTTC. It is translated as CSVVKGAGDEQYF.